This T cell receptor (beta chain) originates from a study of blood T cell repertoires in COVID-19 (dated by TCRdb to the early 2020s). Context from the whole study: Samples covering the acute and convalescent phases of COVID-19 were provided by collaborators in the United States, Italy and Spain. The prospective study material was composed of cDNA or gDNA derived from T cells, B-cell-depleted T cells, or PBMCs. Deeply sampled blood TCRbeta repertoires from subjects exposed to, actively infected with, or recovered from COVID-19 were included in the dataset. The repertoires were made available in a free public database intended to serve as a resource for research on the immune response to SARS-CoV-2. The samples were drawn from two sources: the first 160 participants of the ongoing ImmuneRACE study, and 1,254 subjects contributed by 6 global collaborators. Nearly every sample came with metadata listing a de-identified subject ID, COVID-19 status, age in years and sex. HLA class I and class II types, where available, came from metadata supplied by the sample provider rather than from assay-based typing.

Summary of the overall study and its limitations: How much clinical and demographic metadata was included differed by source and by participant, and the metadata was provided uncurated.

Trimming accounts for 6 bases at V and 2 bases at J, while the number of junction bases matched to no gene is 2. CDR3 length: 14 amino acids, cysteine to phenylalanine. The sequence is cut down to CDR3 DNA, 42 bases in frame from base 1. Reading the germline V gene (reference sequence) gives CDR1 MNHEY and CDR2 SMNVEV. Collaborating institutions collected whole blood in K2EDTA tubes following their own protocols. For TCRbeta analysis, collaborator samples were shipped as frozen whole blood, as isolated PBMCs, or as DNA extracted from either sample type. On this clone itself: The clone's antigen remains unknown. It has no much larger one-base neighbor in the sample; base qualities were not kept.

TCRbeta CDR3 regions were amplified from genomic DNA using the immunoSEQ Assay, a bias-controlled multiplex PCR. As for how the authors treated the data: The number of nucleated cells in each sample was estimated from the amplification of reference gene primers within the assay. To quantify the absolute abundance of each unique TCRbeta CDR3 rearrangement, sequence reads were collapsed and filtered. For each sample, productive Simpson clonality was calculated by taking the square root of Simpson's diversity index across productive rearrangements. TCRdb re-hosts the immuneACCESS table, in-frame sequences only. Its copies lack some clones; in the studies checked, an unresolved V gene accounts for under half of them, and the cause for the rest is not known. The D gene and trimming were derived from the DNA, and the V and J assignments and clone size from that table. The sample includes roughly 110,000 clones, with around four fifths observed a single time. The top ten hold approximately 7.9% of the sample.

Input material: peripheral blood. The chain is assembled from TRBV27 and TRBJ2-1; 9 of the junction bases match TRBD2. The source of this sequence is a man between 65 and 79 years old with acute or convalescent COVID-19. The CDR3 protein is CASRREGAYNEQFF. DNA sequence: TGTGCCAGCAGGCGGGAGGGGGCCTACAATGAGCAGTTCTTC.